A selection of T cell receptor beta chains follows, all from one sample in a study of T-cell memory formation after mild COVID-19. TCRdb itself ran the 5' RACE reads through MiXCR, one entry per CDR3 protein. The sample lists 250,000 to 400,000 distinct CDR3 sequences, roughly an eighth occurring once. What was sequenced was PBMCs or a T cell subset sorted from them (not recorded which). The origin of the receptors is a man younger than 35 who had mild COVID-19 (a few samples of this study predate the infection). Cell type and time point are not known. Each CDR3 is given with its conserved first and last residue. A D gene is named only where the DNA matches it firmly. Clone size is not always given. Where it is, it says once, few, many or a class for expanded clones.

size | J | D | length | V | CDR3 | DNA
- | TRBJ2-2 | - | 15 | TRBV5-1 | CASSLYRVSAGELFF | TGCGCCAGCAGCTTGTACAGGGTTTCCGCCGGGGAGCTGTTTTTT
- | TRBJ2-4 | TRBD1 | 14 | TRBV3-1 | CASSQGLTGDIQYF | TGTGCCAGCAGCCAAGGGCTGACAGGGGACATTCAGTACTTC
- | TRBJ1-2 | - | 13 | TRBV28 | CASSPNRVRGYTF | TGTGCCAGCAGTCCTAACAGGGTTCGAGGCTACACCTTC
- | TRBJ2-7 | - | 15 | TRBV4-3 | CASSQDRQGAYEQYF | TGCGCCAGCAGCCAAGATCGGCAGGGTGCCTACGAGCAGTACTTC
- | TRBJ2-2 | - | 13 | TRBV20-1 | CSAVTVDTGELFF | TGCAGTGCTGTCACAGTGGACACCGGGGAGCTGTTTTTT
- | TRBJ2-7 | TRBD1 | 14 | TRBV18 | CASSPSQGAGEQYF | TGTGCCAGCTCACCTTCACAGGGGGCCGGGGAGCAGTACTTC
- | TRBJ1-2 | - | 12 | TRBV12-3/TRBV12-4 | CASSFREDRYTF | TGTGCCAGCAGTTTTAGGGAGGATCGCTACACCTTC
few | TRBJ2-3 | TRBD2 | 15 | TRBV20-1 | CSARDLAGLTDTQYF | TGCAGTGCTAGAGATTTAGCGGGGCTCACAGATACGCAGTATTTT
- | TRBJ1-1 | - | 13 | TRBV7-9 | CASSVSRGTEAFF | TGTGCCAGCAGCGTATCTAGGGGGACTGAAGCTTTCTTT
few | TRBJ1-5 | - | 16 | TRBV7-2 | CASSLASREDNQPQHF | TGTGCCAGCAGCTTAGCTAGCCGGGAAGACAATCAGCCCCAGCATTTT
- | TRBJ1-3 | - | 15 | TRBV4-2 | CASSQDQRSENTIYF | TGTGCCAGCAGCCAAGATCAGAGGTCCGAAAACACCATATATTTT
few | TRBJ2-7 | TRBD2 | 15 | TRBV20-1 | CSAATLAGGPVEQYF | TGCAGTGCTGCGACACTAGCGGGGGGGCCGGTCGAGCAGTACTTC
few | TRBJ1-6 | - | 15 | TRBV4-1 | CASSQIGREDSPLHF | TGCGCCAGCAGCCAGATCGGCAGGGAGGATTCACCCCTCCACTTT
- | TRBJ2-1 | - | 13 | TRBV5-6 | CASSLLGSLEQFF | TGTGCCAGCAGCTTGCTTGGCTCCCTTGAGCAGTTCTTC
- | TRBJ2-5 | - | 16 | TRBV12-3/TRBV12-4 | CASRRTRDALQETQYF | TGTGCCAGCAGACGAACCCGGGACGCCCTACAAGAGACCCAGTACTTC
- | TRBJ1-1 | - | 14 | TRBV18 | CASSPEMGNTEAFF | TGTGCCAGCTCCCCTGAAATGGGGAACACTGAAGCTTTCTTT
- | TRBJ2-3 | - | 14 | TRBV6-5 | CASSPAGWSDTQYF | TGTGCCAGCAGTCCGGCAGGGTGGTCAGATACGCAGTATTTT
- | TRBJ2-2 | - | 17 | TRBV11-2 | CASSLVSPELSGGELFF | TGTGCCAGCAGCTTAGTATCCCCGGAGCTTTCGGGCGGGGAGCTGTTTTTT
- | TRBJ2-1 | - | 15 | TRBV12-3/TRBV12-4 | CASSPTQGRYNEQFF | TGTGCCAGCAGTCCGACGCAGGGCCGCTACAATGAGCAGTTCTTC
few | TRBJ2-1 | TRBD2 | 16 | TRBV20-1 | CSATGTSGERYNEQFF | TGCAGTGCGACCGGGACTAGCGGGGAAAGATACAATGAGCAGTTCTTC
- | TRBJ1-2 | - | 12 | TRBV20-1 | CSARAGSYGYTF | TGCAGTGCTAGAGCTGGGAGCTATGGCTACACCTTC
- | TRBJ1-2 | - | 13 | TRBV20-1 | CSATTETNYGYTF | TGCAGTGCTACCACAGAGACTAACTATGGCTACACCTTC
many | TRBJ2-2 | - | 14 | TRBV7-2 | CASSLALRSGELFF | TGTGCCAGCAGCTTAGCCCTGCGATCCGGGGAGCTGTTTTTT
- | TRBJ2-6 | - | 18 | TRBV7-3 | CASSSFGGTLSGANVLTF | TGTGCCAGCAGCTCCTTCGGGGGCACCCTCTCTGGGGCCAACGTCCTGACTTTC
- | TRBJ1-2 | - | 14 | TRBV29-1 | CSVVMAGSGYGYTF | TGCAGCGTTGTAATGGCTGGGTCGGGGTATGGCTACACCTTC
few | TRBJ2-3 | - | 11 | TRBV7-9 | CASEGSDTQYF | TGTGCCAGCGAAGGATCCGATACGCAGTATTTT
- | TRBJ2-7 | TRBD2 | 18 | TRBV5-6 | CASSLALAGGSHSYEQYF | TGTGCCAGCAGCTTGGCGCTAGCGGGGGGTTCTCACTCCTACGAGCAGTACTTC
few | TRBJ1-1 | TRBD1 | 15 | TRBV5-1 | CASSLFGQGDTEAFF | TGCGCCAGCAGCTTGTTCGGACAGGGGGACACTGAAGCTTTCTTT
- | TRBJ1-5 | TRBD1 | 17 | TRBV7-2 | CASSLGGGAIGGQPQHF | TGTGCCAGCAGCTTAGGAGGGGGCGCGATAGGAGGTCAGCCCCAGCATTTT
few | TRBJ1-1 | TRBD1 | 14 | TRBV24-1 | CATRKTGVNTEAFF | TGTGCCACCAGGAAGACAGGGGTGAACACTGAAGCTTTCTTT
- | TRBJ2-6 | - | 17 | TRBV5-8 | CASSYGPGQSGANVLTF | TGTGCCAGCAGCTACGGGCCGGGCCAATCTGGGGCCAACGTCCTGACTTTC
- | TRBJ2-7 | TRBD1 | 15 | TRBV4-3 | CASSQGAQTGGEQYF | TGCGCCAGCAGCCAAGGGGCCCAGACAGGGGGGGAGCAGTACTTC
many | TRBJ2-5 | TRBD1 | 14 | TRBV7-2 | CASSMTGGSETQYF | TGTGCCAGCAGCATGACAGGGGGTTCGGAGACCCAGTACTTC
- | TRBJ1-2 | - | 17 | TRBV24-1 | CATSDYQTRRLNYGYTF | TGTGCCACCAGTGATTACCAGACAAGACGGCTTAACTATGGCTACACCTTC
few | TRBJ2-2 | - | 15 | TRBV4-1 | CASRQSRSRTGELFF | TGCGCCAGCAGACAGAGCAGGTCCCGCACCGGGGAGCTGTTTTTT
many | TRBJ2-5 | TRBD1 | 14 | TRBV28 | CASRDRGRGETQYF | TGTGCCAGCAGAGACAGGGGGCGCGGGGAGACCCAGTACTTC
few | TRBJ1-1 | - | 14 | TRBV4-3 | CANRVESLNTEAFF | TGCGCCAACAGGGTGGAGAGCTTGAACACTGAAGCTTTCTTT
many | TRBJ2-1 | - | 11 | TRBV2 | CASRGAGEQFF | TGTGCCAGCAGGGGGGCTGGGGAGCAGTTCTTC
many | TRBJ2-3 | TRBD2 | 15 | TRBV29-1 | CSVPRGGLSTDTQYF | TGCAGCGTGCCCCGGGGGGGGCTTAGCACAGATACGCAGTATTTT
few | TRBJ2-7 | TRBD1 | 16 | TRBV6-2/TRBV6-3 | CASSNTIRTGNYEQYF | TGTGCCAGCAGCAACACGATTCGGACAGGGAACTACGAGCAGTACTTC
few | TRBJ1-1 | - | 11 | TRBV6-2/TRBV6-3 | CASRTGAEAFF | TGTGCCAGCAGGACAGGAGCTGAAGCTTTCTTT
- | TRBJ1-1 | TRBD1 | 16 | TRBV6-5 | CASREGQDYMNTEAFF | TGTGCCAGCAGAGAAGGACAGGACTACATGAACACTGAAGCTTTCTTT
- | TRBJ1-1 | TRBD1 | 16 | TRBV6-6 | CASSYSVGTASVGAFF | TGTGCCAGCAGTTACTCCGTGGGGACAGCCTCGGTGGGAGCTTTCTTT
few | TRBJ2-3 | TRBD2 | 14 | TRBV15 | CATRQAGDTDTQYF | TGTGCCACCCGACAAGCGGGGGACACAGATACGCAGTATTTT
many | TRBJ2-7 | - | 12 | TRBV13 | CASSPRRYEQYF | TGTGCCAGCAGCCCTAGACGCTACGAGCAGTACTTC
- | TRBJ2-2 | - | 13 | TRBV7-7 | CASSSMNTGELFF | TGTGCTAGCAGCTCGATGAACACCGGGGAGCTGTTTTTT
few | TRBJ2-5 | TRBD2 | 17 | TRBV18 | CASSPLKTSGGEETQYF | TGTGCCAGCTCACCACTGAAGACTAGCGGGGGGGAAGAGACCCAGTACTTC
- | TRBJ2-3 | TRBD2 | 15 | TRBV6-5 | CASSRLAGRVDTQYF | TGTGCCAGCAGTCGACTAGCGGGGCGGGTAGATACGCAGTATTTT
- | TRBJ2-5 | TRBD1 | 15 | TRBV4-1 | CASSHPDRARETQYF | TGCGCCAGCAGCCACCCGGACAGGGCAAGAGAGACCCAGTACTTC
- | TRBJ1-2 | - | 12 | TRBV7-9 | CASSFRVDGYTF | TGTGCCAGCAGCTTCCGGGTTGACGGCTACACCTTC
- | TRBJ2-4 | - | 15 | TRBV5-4 | CASSLSTGAKNIQYF | TGTGCCAGCAGCTTGAGTACAGGGGCCAAAAACATTCAGTACTTC
few | TRBJ2-1 | TRBD1 | 14 | TRBV12-3/TRBV12-4 | CASRGGAVNNEQFF | TGTGCCAGCAGAGGGGGCGCCGTGAACAATGAGCAGTTCTTC
- | TRBJ1-1 | - | 15 | TRBV14 | CASSRLMGADTEAFF | TGTGCCAGCAGCCGGTTGATGGGGGCGGACACTGAAGCTTTCTTT
- | TRBJ2-7 | TRBD1 | 13 | TRBV6-5 | CASSRDRANEQYF | TGTGCCAGCAGTCGGGACAGGGCCAACGAGCAGTACTTC
few | TRBJ2-5 | - | 18 | TRBV5-1 | CASSLGEFPGRLQETQYF | TGCGCCAGCAGCTTGGGCGAGTTTCCGGGACGCCTCCAAGAGACCCAGTACTTC
few | TRBJ2-5 | - | 15 | TRBV28 | CASTSMDQGGETQYF | TGTGCCAGCACCTCCATGGACCAGGGGGGGGAGACCCAGTACTTC
few | TRBJ2-2 | - | 13 | TRBV5-1 | CASSYPGPGELFF | TGCGCCAGCAGCTACCCGGGACCCGGGGAGCTGTTTTTT